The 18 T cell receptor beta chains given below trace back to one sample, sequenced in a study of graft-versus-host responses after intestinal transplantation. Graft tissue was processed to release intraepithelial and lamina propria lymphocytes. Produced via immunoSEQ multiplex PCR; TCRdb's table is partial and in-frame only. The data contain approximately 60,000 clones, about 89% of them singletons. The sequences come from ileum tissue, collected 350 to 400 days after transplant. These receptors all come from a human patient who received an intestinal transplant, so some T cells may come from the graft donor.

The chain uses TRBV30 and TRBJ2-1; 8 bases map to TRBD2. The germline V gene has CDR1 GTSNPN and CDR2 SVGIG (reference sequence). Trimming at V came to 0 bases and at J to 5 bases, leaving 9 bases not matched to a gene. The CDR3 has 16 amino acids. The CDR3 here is CAWSVGVGTRHNEQFF. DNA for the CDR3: TGTGCCTGGAGTGTAGGTGTTGGGACTAGACACAATGAGCAGTTCTTC.

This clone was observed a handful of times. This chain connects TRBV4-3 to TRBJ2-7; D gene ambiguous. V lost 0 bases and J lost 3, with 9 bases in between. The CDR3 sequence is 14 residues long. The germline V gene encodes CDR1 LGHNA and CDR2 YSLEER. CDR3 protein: CASSQDPGDYEQYF. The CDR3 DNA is TGCGCCAGCAGCCAAGATCCTGGGGACTACGAGCAGTACTTC.

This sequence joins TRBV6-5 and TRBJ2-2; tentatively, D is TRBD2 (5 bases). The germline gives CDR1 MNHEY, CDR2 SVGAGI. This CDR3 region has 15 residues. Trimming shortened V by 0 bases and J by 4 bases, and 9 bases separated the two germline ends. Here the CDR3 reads CASSYSGSGTGELFF. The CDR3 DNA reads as TGTGCCAGCAGTTACTCAGGGAGCGGCACCGGGGAGCTGTTTTTT.

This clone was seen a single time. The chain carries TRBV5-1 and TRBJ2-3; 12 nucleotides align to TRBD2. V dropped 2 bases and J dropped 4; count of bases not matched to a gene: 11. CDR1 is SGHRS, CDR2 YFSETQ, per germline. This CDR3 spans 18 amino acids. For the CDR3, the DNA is TGCGCCAGCAGCTTTACGGCTAGCGGGGGGGCCATTGCAGATACGCAGTATTTT. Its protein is CASSFTASGGAIADTQYF.

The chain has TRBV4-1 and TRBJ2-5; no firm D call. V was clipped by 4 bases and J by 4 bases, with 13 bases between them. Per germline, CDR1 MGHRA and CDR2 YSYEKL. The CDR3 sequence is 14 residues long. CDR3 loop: CASSPLGGGETQYF. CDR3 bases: TGCGCCAGCAGCCCCCTGGGCGGCGGAGAGACCCAGTACTTC.

CDR3 sequence (DNA): TGTGCCAGCAGCGCCCGGGACAGGGGATCCAGAACGCAGTATTTT. Protein sequence: CASSARDRGSRTQYF. This sequence joins TRBV2 and TRBJ2-3, with 10 bases identical to TRBD1. The junction had 12 bases not matched to a gene; V was cut back by 6 bases and J by 9 bases. Germline V gene sequence: CDR1 SNHLY, CDR2 FYNNEI. This CDR3 is built from 15 residues.

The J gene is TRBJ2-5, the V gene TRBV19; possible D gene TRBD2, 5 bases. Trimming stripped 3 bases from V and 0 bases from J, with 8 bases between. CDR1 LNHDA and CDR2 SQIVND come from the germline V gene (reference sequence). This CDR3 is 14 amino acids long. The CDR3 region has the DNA TGTGCCAGTAGTATGGCCGGGGACCAAGAGACCCAGTACTTC. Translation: CASSMAGDQETQYF.

The CDR3 coding sequence is TGTGCCAGCAGTGAAGCCGAGTACAGGACCCCCTACGAGCAGTACTTC. Translating it yields CASSEAEYRTPYEQYF. J is TRBJ2-7 and V is TRBV6-1, with a tentative D call TRBD1 (5 bases). V lost 0 bases and J 2 bases, leaving 14 bases between the germline ends. The CDR3 extends over 16 amino acids. Germline CDR1 and CDR2: MNHNS and SASEGT.

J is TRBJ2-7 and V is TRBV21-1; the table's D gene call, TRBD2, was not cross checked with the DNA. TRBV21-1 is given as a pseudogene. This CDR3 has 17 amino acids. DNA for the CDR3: TGTGCCAGCAGCTCCTTTTGTATGACTGATAACTCCTACGAGCAGTACTTC. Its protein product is CASSSFCMTDNSYEQYF.

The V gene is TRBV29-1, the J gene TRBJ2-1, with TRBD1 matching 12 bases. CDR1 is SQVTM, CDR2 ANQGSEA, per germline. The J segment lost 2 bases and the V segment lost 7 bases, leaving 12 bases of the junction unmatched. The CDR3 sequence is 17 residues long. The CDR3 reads CSGSRDRDRGPYNEQFF. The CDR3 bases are TGCAGCGGCTCCCGAGACAGGGACAGGGGGCCCTACAATGAGCAGTTCTTC.

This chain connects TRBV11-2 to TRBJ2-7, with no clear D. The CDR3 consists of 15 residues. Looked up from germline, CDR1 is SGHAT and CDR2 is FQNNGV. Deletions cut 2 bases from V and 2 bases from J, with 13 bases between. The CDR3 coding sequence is TGTGCCAGCAGCTTATTAGTGGCGGCTACCTACGAGCAGTACTTC. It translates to CASSLLVAATYEQYF. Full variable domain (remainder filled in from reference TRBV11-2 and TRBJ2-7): EAGVAQSPRYKIIEKRQSVAFWCNPISGHATLYWYQQILGQGPKLLIQFQNNGVVDDSQLPKDRFSAERLKGVDSTLKIQPAKLEDSAVYLCASSLLVAATYEQYFGPGTRLTVT.

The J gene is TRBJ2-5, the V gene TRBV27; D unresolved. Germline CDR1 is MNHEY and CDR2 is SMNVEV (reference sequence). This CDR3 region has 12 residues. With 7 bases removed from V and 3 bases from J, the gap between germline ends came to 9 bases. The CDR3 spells CASTLYKETQYF. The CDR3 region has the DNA TGTGCCAGCACCCTCTACAAAGAGACCCAGTACTTC.

The CDR3 region has the DNA TGTGCCAGCAGCTTCCAGGGACTATCCGCAGATACGCAGTATTTT. Its protein product is CASSFQGLSADTQYF. V gene TRBV13 combines with J gene TRBJ2-3, with 7 bases matching TRBD2. The CDR3 is 15 amino acids. Unmatched junction bases numbered 7, after V lost 3 bases and J lost 4 bases. Per germline, CDR1 PRHDT and CDR2 FYEKMQ (reference sequence).

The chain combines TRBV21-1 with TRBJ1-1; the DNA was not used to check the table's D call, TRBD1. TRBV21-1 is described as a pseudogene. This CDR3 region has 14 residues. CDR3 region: CASSKGTGDTEAFF. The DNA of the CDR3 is TGTGCCAGCAGCAAAGGGACAGGGGACACTGAAGCTTTCTTT.

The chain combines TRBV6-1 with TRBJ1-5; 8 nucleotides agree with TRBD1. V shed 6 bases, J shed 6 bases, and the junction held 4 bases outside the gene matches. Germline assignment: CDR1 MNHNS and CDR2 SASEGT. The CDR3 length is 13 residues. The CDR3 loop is CASSTRGLQPQHF. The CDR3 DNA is TGTGCCAGCAGCACCAGGGGGCTTCAGCCCCAGCATTTT.

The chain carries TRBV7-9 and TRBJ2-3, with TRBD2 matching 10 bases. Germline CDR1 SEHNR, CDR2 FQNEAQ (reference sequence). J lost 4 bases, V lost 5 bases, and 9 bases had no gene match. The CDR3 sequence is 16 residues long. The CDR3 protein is CASSPKTSGVADTQYF. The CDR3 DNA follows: TGTGCCAGCAGCCCCAAAACTAGCGGGGTCGCAGATACGCAGTATTTT.

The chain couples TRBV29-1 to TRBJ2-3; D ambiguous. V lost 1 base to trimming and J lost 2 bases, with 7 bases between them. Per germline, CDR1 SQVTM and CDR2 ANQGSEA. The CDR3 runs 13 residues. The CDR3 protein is CSVEGQVTDTQYF. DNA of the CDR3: TGCAGCGTTGAAGGGCAGGTCACAGATACGCAGTATTTT.

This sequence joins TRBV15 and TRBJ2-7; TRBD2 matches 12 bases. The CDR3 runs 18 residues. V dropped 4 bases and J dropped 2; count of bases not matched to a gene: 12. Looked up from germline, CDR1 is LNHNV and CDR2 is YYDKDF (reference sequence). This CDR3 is CATSTQLAGGLPTYEQYF. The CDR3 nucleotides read TGTGCCACCAGCACCCAACTAGCGGGAGGACTACCTACCTACGAGCAGTACTTC.